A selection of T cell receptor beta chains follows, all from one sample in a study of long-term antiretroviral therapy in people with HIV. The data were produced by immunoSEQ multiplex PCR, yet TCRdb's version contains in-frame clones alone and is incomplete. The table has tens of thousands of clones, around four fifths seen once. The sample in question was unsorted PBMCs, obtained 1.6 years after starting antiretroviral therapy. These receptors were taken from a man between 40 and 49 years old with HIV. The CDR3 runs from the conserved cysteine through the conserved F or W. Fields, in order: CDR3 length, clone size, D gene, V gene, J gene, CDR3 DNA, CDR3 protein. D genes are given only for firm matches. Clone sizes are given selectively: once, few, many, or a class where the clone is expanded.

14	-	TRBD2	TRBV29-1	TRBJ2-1	TGCAGCGTCCAGGGTAGCGGGGGCCGGGGGGAGCAGTTCTTC	CSVQGSGGRGEQFF
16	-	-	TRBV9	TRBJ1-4	TGTGCCAGCAGCTCCCGGGGGCAGGCACCTAATGAAAAACTGTTTTTT	CASSSRGQAPNEKLFF
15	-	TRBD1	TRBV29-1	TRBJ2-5	TGCAGCGTTGACTTTCCAGGGGGTCATTGGGAGACCCAGTACTTC	CSVDFPGGHWETQYF
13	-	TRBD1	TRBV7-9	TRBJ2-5	TGTGCCAGCAGCTCCAGGGGGCTGGAGACCCAGTACTTC	CASSSRGLETQYF
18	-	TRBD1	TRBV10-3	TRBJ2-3	TGTGCCATTTCAAGTTACCTAGGGACAGGGACAGGCACAGATACGCAGTATTTT	CAISSYLGTGTGTDTQYF
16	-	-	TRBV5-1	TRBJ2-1	TGCGCCAGCAGCCCGCTACAGGGCAGGGTCTACAATGAGCAGTTCTTC	CASSPLQGRVYNEQFF
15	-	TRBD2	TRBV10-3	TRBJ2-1	TGTGCCATCAGTGAGGGACTAGCGGGAGCCAATGAGCAGTTCTTC	CAISEGLAGANEQFF
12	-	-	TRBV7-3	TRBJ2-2	TGTGCCAGCAGCTTAATTGGCGGGGAGCTGTTTTTT	CASSLIGGELFF
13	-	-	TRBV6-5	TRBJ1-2	TGTGCCAGCAGTTCCACTGCCGGGGATGGCTACACCTTC	CASSSTAGDGYTF
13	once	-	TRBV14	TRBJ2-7	TGTGCCAGCAGCCAACCCGAATCCTACGAGCAGTACTTC	CASSQPESYEQYF
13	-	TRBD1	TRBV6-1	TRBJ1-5	TGTGCCAGCACTCTACAGGGGATCAACCCCCAGCATTTT	CASTLQGINPQHF
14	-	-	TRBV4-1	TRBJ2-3	TGCGCCAGCAGCCACAGACAGGGCACAGATACGCAGTATTTT	CASSHRQGTDTQYF
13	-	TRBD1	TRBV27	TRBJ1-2	TGTGCCAGCAGTCCAGCCGGGACAGATGGCTACACCTTC	CASSPAGTDGYTF
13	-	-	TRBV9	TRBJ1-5	TGTGCCAGCAGCGTAGGGACTTCTCAGCCCCAGCATTTT	CASSVGTSQPQHF
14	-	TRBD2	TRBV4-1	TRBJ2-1	TGCGCCAGCAGCCCATCAGGACTAGCGAATGAGCAGTTCTTC	CASSPSGLANEQFF
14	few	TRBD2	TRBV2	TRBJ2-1	TGTGCCAGCAGTGTAGCGGGAGAATACAATGAGCAGTTCTTC	CASSVAGEYNEQFF
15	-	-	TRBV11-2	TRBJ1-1	TGTGCCAGCAGCTTAGCGGGGGACGTGAACACTGAAGCTTTCTTT	CASSLAGDVNTEAFF
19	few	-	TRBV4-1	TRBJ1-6	TGCGCCAGCAGCCAAGACCAATGGGGGGGGGCCAGCTATAATTCACCCCTCCACTTT	CASSQDQWGGASYNSPLHF
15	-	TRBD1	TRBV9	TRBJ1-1	TGTGCCAGCAGCGAGGACGACAGGGGGCCCACTGAAGCTTTCTTT	CASSEDDRGPTEAFF
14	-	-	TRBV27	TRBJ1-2	TGTGCCAGCAGTTCCCAGGGACTTCTTTATGGCTACACCTTC	CASSSQGLLYGYTF
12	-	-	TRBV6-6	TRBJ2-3	TGTGCCAGCAGGTACAGCACAGATACGCAGTATTTT	CASRYSTDTQYF